This T cell receptor beta chain appears in the sequencing data of a study of blood T cell repertoires in COVID-19. Turning to the study itself: Sample material is recorded as cDNA or gDNA derived from T cells, B-cell-depleted T cells, or PBMCs.

The CDR3 totals 13 residues. CDR1 and CDR2 from the germline V gene are MDHEN and SYDVKM. The V and J ends lost 1 base and 5 bases respectively, with 8 bases between them. Original data processing: It was from reference gene primer amplification that nucleated cell counts were estimated. Profiled with immunoSEQ multiplex PCR; TCRdb holds only in-frame clones, not every one. V, J and clone size were drawn from that table, and D and trimming were deduced from the DNA. The table lists roughly 150,000 clones, about four fifths of them singletons. Sample: peripheral blood. This TCR was recovered from a woman older than 75 with COVID-19, enrolled during active disease. The chain joins TRBV28 to TRBJ1-2; D might be TRBD1 (6 bases). Here the CDR3 DNA reads TGTGCCAGCAGTTTATTCAGGGGTTATGGCTACACCTTC. Translation gives CASSLFRGYGYTF.